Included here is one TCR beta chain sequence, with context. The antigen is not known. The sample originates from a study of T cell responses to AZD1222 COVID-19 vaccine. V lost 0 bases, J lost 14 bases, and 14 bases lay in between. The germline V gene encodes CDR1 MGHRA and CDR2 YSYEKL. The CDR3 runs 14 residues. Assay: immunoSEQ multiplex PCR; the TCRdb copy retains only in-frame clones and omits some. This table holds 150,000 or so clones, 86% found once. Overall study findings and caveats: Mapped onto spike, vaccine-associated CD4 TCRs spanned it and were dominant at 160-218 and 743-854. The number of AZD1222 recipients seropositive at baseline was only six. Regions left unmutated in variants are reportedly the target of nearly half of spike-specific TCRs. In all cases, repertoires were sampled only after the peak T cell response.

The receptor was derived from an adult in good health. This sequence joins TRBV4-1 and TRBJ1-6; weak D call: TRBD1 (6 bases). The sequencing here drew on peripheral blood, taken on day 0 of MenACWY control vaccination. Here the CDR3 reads CASSQEGGRGALHF. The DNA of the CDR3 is TGCGCCAGCAGCCAAGAGGGGGGCCGTGGGGCCCTCCACTTT.